A single sample gave rise to the 30 T cell receptor beta chains below, sequenced in a study of T cell changes during pregnancy in multiple sclerosis. Profiling relied on immunoSEQ multiplex PCR, and the TCRdb table lists in-frame clones only, not all of them. This table holds about 89,000 clones, just over 90% found once. The sample here was peripheral blood, taken after pregnancy. Every receptor here comes from a female donor in good health, enrolled as a control in a pregnancy study.

The rearrangement joins TRBV19 to TRBJ2-1; 11 bases fit TRBD2. The V gene end was trimmed by 5 bases and the J gene end by 3 bases; junction bases not matched to a gene: 6. Per germline, CDR1 LNHDA and CDR2 SQIVND (reference sequence). The CDR3 has 16 residues. Here the CDR3 DNA reads TGTGCCAGTAGTTTATCCGGGACTAGCGGCTACAATGAGCAGTTCTTC. Amino acid sequence: CASSLSGTSGYNEQFF.

This clone was counted only a few times. This chain links TRBV5-1 with TRBJ2-1, with 7 bases aligning to TRBD2. The CDR3 runs 15 residues. CDR1 is SGHRS and CDR2 is YFSETQ in the germline V gene. V dropped 3 bases and J dropped 9; count of bases not matched to a gene: 12. This chain's CDR3 is CASSSSPGREPEQFF. As DNA, the CDR3 is TGCGCCAGCAGCTCCTCCCCTGGGAGGGAGCCTGAGCAGTTCTTC.

This clone came up a few times. In nucleotides, the CDR3 is TGTGCCAGCAGCCTCCTAGCGGGGGAGGCCACAGATACGCAGTATTTT. Translated, it gives CASSLLAGEATDTQYF. The gene calls are TRBV6-4 and TRBJ2-3; TRBD2 matches 10 bases. Trimming took 6 bases from V and 2 from J; bases not matched to a gene: 8. From germline, CDR1 is MRHNA and CDR2 SNTAGT. The CDR3 covers 16 residues.

The chain joins TRBV9 to TRBJ1-6; no clear D gene. V lost 3 bases, J lost 6 bases, and 10 bases lay in between. Germline assignment: CDR1 SGDLS and CDR2 YYNGEE. This CDR3 region has 14 residues. CDR3 bases: TGTGCCAGCAGCGCCCCCCCCTCTAATTCACCCCTCCACTTT. This encodes CASSAPPSNSPLHF.

The chain couples TRBV7-3 to TRBJ2-5; 8 bases align to TRBD1. CDR1 SGHTA and CDR2 FQGTGA come from the germline V gene. The CDR3 has 14 residues. The junction had 5 bases not matched to a gene; V was cut back by 4 bases and J by 4 bases. CDR3 DNA sequence: TGTGCCAGCAGCTCTACAGGGGGAGGAGAGACCCAGTACTTC. This sequence encodes CASSSTGGGETQYF.

In this sample, this clone turned up once. The chain links TRBV7-2 to TRBJ1-5; 10 bases are a match to TRBD1. Looked up from germline, CDR1 is SGHTA and CDR2 is FQGNSA. The CDR3 consists of 15 residues. The junction had 4 bases not matched to a gene; V was cut back by 5 bases and J by 3 bases. The CDR3 loop reads CASSRDRGTNQPQHF. The CDR3 bases are TGTGCCAGCAGCCGGGACAGGGGCACCAATCAGCCCCAGCATTTT.

The table lists this clone with a count of one. The rearrangement links TRBV6-4 to TRBJ2-1, with 7 bases lining up with TRBD2. Germline V gives CDR1 MRHNA, CDR2 SNTAGT. The trim removed 4 bases at V and 6 bases at J, leaving 3 bases unmatched. The CDR3 covers 13 residues. The CDR3 DNA follows: TGTGCCAGCAGTGGGGCTAGCGGCAATGAGCAGTTCTTC. Protein sequence: CASSGASGNEQFF.

In regard to this clone: The DNA is left out, because the CDR3 cannot be placed on it with certainty; the CDR3 is given as TCRdb lists it. CDR3: CASTSGLNYGYTF. V is TRBV19 and J is TRBJ1-2. The CDR3 is 13 residues long, counting both termini. The germline V gene has CDR1 LNHDA and CDR2 SQIVND (reference sequence).

J is TRBJ2-3 and V is TRBV4-2; 11 bases agree with TRBD2. The germline V gene has CDR1 LGHNA and CDR2 YNFKEQ. The CDR3 extends over 17 amino acids. Trimming cost V 1 base and J 5 bases; bases outside gene matches: 8. CDR3 amino acids: CASSQGLAGGPGDTQYF. The CDR3 nucleotides are TGTGCCAGCAGCCAAGGATTAGCGGGAGGGCCAGGAGATACGCAGTATTTT.

Concerning this clone itself: With a much larger clone just one base away, this may be a read error. The genes are TRBV4-2 and TRBJ1-5, with D uncertain. Trimming stripped 6 bases from V and 8 bases from J, with 17 bases between. Germline V gene data show CDR1 as LGHNA and CDR2 as YNFKEQ. There are 14 residues in the CDR3. CDR3 sequence reads: CASSFGRPGEPQHF. Written as DNA, the CDR3 is TGTGCCAGCAGTTTCGGACGGCCCGGGGAGCCCCAGCATTTT.

The chain combines TRBV5-6 with TRBJ2-3, with 7 bases fitting TRBD2. Looked up from germline, CDR1 is SGHDT and CDR2 is YYEEEE. Trimming at V came to 4 bases and at J to 3 bases, leaving 8 bases not matched to a gene. This CDR3 is built from 15 residues. The CDR3 DNA reads as TGTGCCAGCAGCCCACCCGGCGGGGGTACAGATACGCAGTATTTT. Amino acids: CASSPPGGGTDTQYF.

The chain joins TRBV7-9 to TRBJ1-2, with D tentatively TRBD1 (6 bases). The CDR3 length is 16 residues. V was trimmed by 2 bases and J by 4 bases, leaving 17 bases between them. In germline, CDR1 is SEHNR, CDR2 FQNEAQ (reference sequence). The chain's CDR3 is CASSLSGQPDGYGYTF. The DNA for the CDR3 is TGTGCCAGCAGCTTATCTGGACAGCCCGATGGCTATGGCTACACCTTC.

This clone occurred once. The chain couples TRBV30 to TRBJ1-1; maybe TRBD1 (5 bases). V lost 0 bases and J lost 3, with 8 bases in between. The germline V gene has CDR1 GTSNPN and CDR2 SVGIG (reference sequence). The CDR3 is 13 amino acids. The CDR3 sequence is CAWSVRGDTEAFF. DNA of the CDR3: TGTGCCTGGAGTGTACGGGGGGACACTGAAGCTTTCTTT.

The V and J genes are TRBV30 and TRBJ2-5; the D gene is possibly TRBD2 (6 bases). The V gene's germline CDR1 is GTSNPN and CDR2 SVGIG (reference sequence). Deletions cut 3 bases from V and 4 bases from J, with 15 bases between. This CDR3 comprises 14 residues. This CDR3 reads CAWRVRESRETQYF. CDR3 nucleotides: TGTGCCTGGAGGGTTCGGGAGTCAAGAGAGACCCAGTACTTC.

The chain couples TRBV19 to TRBJ2-5; 7 positions match TRBD1. The germline CDR1 and CDR2 sequences are LNHDA and SQIVND (reference sequence). Trimming at V came to 1 base and at J to 4 bases, leaving 0 bases not matched to a gene. The CDR3 loop spans 13 amino acids. CDR3 DNA sequence: TGTGCCAGTAGTATAGGACAGGGAGAGACCCAGTACTTC. Encoded protein: CASSIGQGETQYF.

The chain joins TRBV21-1 to TRBJ1-5; the D call TRBD1 from the table was never checked on the DNA. TRBV21-1 is a known pseudogene. CDR3 length: 20 residues. The DNA for the CDR3 is TGTGCCAGCAGCAAAGCGCTTCCGGACAGGGGCTTTGGTAGCAATCAGCCCCAGCATTTT. It encodes CASSKALPDRGFGSNQPQHF.

V usage is TRBV5-1 and J usage is TRBJ2-7; D may be TRBD1 (6 bases). The CDR3 runs to 14 residues. V lost 4 bases and J lost 2, with 13 bases in between. Germline loops: CDR1 SGHRS, CDR2 YFSETQ. CDR3 nucleotide sequence: TGCGCCAGCAGCACACCGACAGGACCCTACGAGCAGTACTTC. Protein: CASSTPTGPYEQYF. The whole variable domain, remainder taken from reference TRBV5-1 and TRBJ2-7, is KAGVTQTPRYLIKTRGQQVTLSCSPISGHRSVSWYQQTPGQGLQFLFEYFSETQRNKGNFPGRFSGRQFSNSRSEMNVSTLELGDSALYLCASSTPTGPYEQYFGPGTRLTVT.

The CDR3 loop is CASSPGLAGATGTQYF. The CDR3 DNA reads as TGTGCCAGCAGCCCAGGACTAGCGGGAGCCACTGGGACCCAGTACTTC. The chain links TRBV5-4 to TRBJ2-5; 13 nucleotides line up with TRBD2. The CDR3 consists of 16 residues. Germline CDR1 SGHNT, CDR2 YYREEE (reference sequence). With V trimmed by 4 bases and J by 7 bases, 10 bases remained unmatched. Variable domain in full (rest from reference TRBV5-4 and TRBJ2-5): ETGVTQSPTHLIKTRGQQVTLRCSSQSGHNTVSWYQQALGQGPQFIFQYYREEENGRGNFPPRFSGLQFPNYSSELNVNALELDDSALYLCASSPGLAGATGTQYFGPGTRLLVL.

This clone appeared a few times. The J gene is TRBJ1-1, the V gene TRBV20-1; D call uncertain. The germline CDR1 and CDR2 sequences are DFQATT and SNEGSKA (reference sequence). V was clipped by 6 bases and J by 2 bases, with 7 bases between them. This CDR3 region has 11 residues. The CDR3 reads CSATGNTEAFF. CDR3 DNA: TGCAGTGCCACGGGAAACACTGAAGCTTTCTTT.

V and J are TRBV7-8 and TRBJ2-1; the match to TRBD2 covers 7 bases. V dropped 5 bases and J dropped 4; count of bases not matched to a gene: 5. The length of the CDR3 is 14 residues. CDR1 and CDR2 (germline): SGHVS, FQNEAQ. Written as DNA, the CDR3 is TGTGCCAGCAGCCCCCTTAGCGGGTACAATGAGCAGTTCTTC. The encoded protein is CASSPLSGYNEQFF.

The chain links TRBV19 to TRBJ2-3; weak D call: TRBD1 (5 bases). The CDR3 covers 13 residues. V lost 6 bases and J 0 bases, leaving 7 bases between the germline ends. Per germline, CDR1 LNHDA and CDR2 SQIVND (reference sequence). The CDR3 here is CASSRVSTDTQYF. CDR3 coding DNA: TGTGCCAGTAGCAGGGTTAGCACAGATACGCAGTATTTT.

The chain couples TRBV18 to TRBJ1-2; perhaps TRBD1 as D (6 bases). Germline assignment: CDR1 KGHSH and CDR2 LQKENI. The CDR3 is 14 residues long. Trimming shortened V by 3 bases and J by 6 bases, and 14 bases separated the two germline ends. CDR3 sequence reads: CASSPAQGTNGYTF. The CDR3 nucleotides read TGTGCCAGCTCACCGGCACAGGGTACAAATGGCTACACCTTC.

This rearrangement joins TRBV7-6 to TRBJ1-4, with TRBD1 matching 10 bases. Germline V gives CDR1 SGHVS, CDR2 FNYEAQ. CDR3 length: 16 amino acids. The trim removed 3 bases at V and 8 bases at J, leaving 9 bases unmatched. In DNA form, the CDR3 reads TGTGCCAGCAGCTTTCCTCTAGGGACAGGGGTAGAAAAACTGTTTTTT. Translation: CASSFPLGTGVEKLFF.

The gene calls are TRBV29-1 and TRBJ2-1; TRBD2 is a possible D gene (5 bases). Germline V gives CDR1 SQVTM, CDR2 ANQGSEA. The length of the CDR3 is 13 residues. Trimming cost V 6 bases and J 6 bases, with 15 bases left between them. CDR3 protein: CSVRTGGGNEQFF. The CDR3 nucleotides read TGCAGCGTCCGTACCGGCGGAGGCAATGAGCAGTTCTTC.

J is TRBJ2-2 and V is TRBV10-1, with TRBD1 matching 7 bases. CDR3 length: 16 amino acids. CDR1 is WNHNN, CDR2 SYGVQD, per germline (reference sequence). Trimming at V came to 3 bases and at J to 6 bases, leaving 10 bases not matched to a gene. The CDR3 DNA is TGCGCCAGCAGTGATGGAATCGGCAGGGGGTCCGGGGAGCTGTTTTTT. This translates into CASSDGIGRGSGELFF.

The CDR3 here is CASSRDRGAYEQYF. CDR3 DNA sequence: TGTGCCAGCAGCCGCGACAGGGGGGCCTACGAGCAGTACTTC. The chain carries TRBV5-4 and TRBJ2-7; TRBD1 agrees at 9 bases. CDR3 size: 14 residues. Per germline, CDR1 SGHNT and CDR2 YYREEE (reference sequence). With 4 bases clipped from V and 2 bases from J, the junction kept 4 bases outside the gene matches.

CDR3 nucleotide sequence: TGCGCCAGCAGCTTATCCACCGAGGGAGAGCAGTTCTTC. The encoded protein is CASSLSTEGEQFF. V gene TRBV5-1 combines with J gene TRBJ2-1; tentative D call: TRBD2 (5 bases). Trimming removed 2 bases at V and 10 bases at J, with 13 bases between. The length of the CDR3 is 13 residues. Germline V gene sequence: CDR1 SGHRS, CDR2 YFSETQ.

J is TRBJ1-2 and V is TRBV6-1; D gene ambiguous. Trimming removed 3 bases from V and 0 bases from J, with 14 bases in between. This CDR3 has 16 residues. Germline V gives CDR1 MNHNS, CDR2 SASEGT. The CDR3 DNA sequence: TGTGCCAGCAGTGATCTTTCCCAGCGAGCTAACTATGGCTACACCTTC. As protein: CASSDLSQRANYGYTF.

The chain combines TRBV5-1 with TRBJ1-2, with 10 bases lining up with TRBD1. Germline values: CDR1 SGHRS, CDR2 YFSETQ. This CDR3 comprises 17 residues. After removal of 1 base from V and 8 bases from J, the junction contained 14 bases not matched to a gene. In DNA form, the CDR3 reads TGCGCCAGCAGCTTGACGGGACAGGGGACCCATGCGGCGGGCTACACCTTC. It translates to CASSLTGQGTHAAGYTF.

This clone has just a few counts. The chain is built from TRBV30 and TRBJ2-7; 9 positions agree with TRBD1. The CDR3 is made up of 14 amino acids. The germline V gene has CDR1 GTSNPN and CDR2 SVGIG (reference sequence). V gave up 2 bases and J gave up 3 bases; unmatched junction bases: 5. CDR3 nucleotides: TGTGCCTGGAGTTGGGGACAGGGACACTACGAGCAGTACTTC. This gives the protein CAWSWGQGHYEQYF.